Listed here are 24 T cell receptor beta chains from one sample, sequenced in a study of shared clonotypes between healthy human individuals. Assay used: immunoSEQ multiplex PCR; TCRdb lists only in-frame clones, some missing. The table shows about 510,000 clones, with approximately 79% occurring only once. The sequenced material came from PBMCs. The receptor set was obtained from a woman aged 40 to 55 in good health. Some clones in this sample may be carry-over from other donors' samples.

The chain is built from TRBV11-2 and TRBJ2-7; 7 bases line up with TRBD1. The germline gives CDR1 SGHAT, CDR2 FQNNGV. This CDR3 has 14 residues. V lost 5 bases and J lost 2; bases outside the gene matches: 6. DNA of the CDR3: TGTGCCAGCAGCCCCTGGGACAGAACCTACGAGCAGTACTTC. This gives the protein CASSPWDRTYEQYF.

This clone appeared many times. The V gene is TRBV27, the J gene TRBJ1-5; a weak D match, TRBD1 (5 bases). V was trimmed by 1 base and J by 4 bases, leaving 8 bases between them. This CDR3 spans 14 amino acids. Germline CDR1 and CDR2: MNHEY and SMNVEV (reference sequence). This CDR3 is CASSLLGENQPQHF. In nucleotides, the CDR3 is TGTGCCAGCAGTTTATTGGGGGAAAATCAGCCCCAGCATTTT.

This chain links TRBV5-1 with TRBJ2-5; possible D gene TRBD1, 6 bases. CDR1 and CDR2 (germline): SGHRS, YFSETQ. Trimming took off 5 bases at V and 1 base at J, with 12 bases between the two ends. This CDR3 has 14 amino acids. The CDR3 here is CASRLRDTQETQYF. The CDR3 DNA follows: TGCGCCAGCAGGCTACGGGACACCCAAGAGACCCAGTACTTC.

The chain combines TRBV28 with TRBJ2-3; TRBD2 matches at 12 bases. The CDR3 length is 15 residues. V gave up 5 bases and J gave up 3 bases; unmatched junction bases: 3. Looked up from germline, CDR1 is MDHEN and CDR2 is SYDVKM. The CDR3 DNA follows: TGTGCCAGCAGTCCTAGCGGGAGGGCGACAGATACGCAGTATTTT. Translating gives CASSPSGRATDTQYF.

This clone came up a few times. The chain links TRBV5-1 to TRBJ2-6, with TRBD1 as a possible D gene (6 bases). CDR1 is SGHRS and CDR2 is YFSETQ in the germline V gene. The CDR3 contains 17 residues. Trimming left V 0 bases short and J 0 bases short, with 10 bases between. The CDR3 DNA is TGCGCCAGCAGCTTGGAAACAGGGTACTCTGGGGCCAACGTCCTGACTTTC. This gives the protein CASSLETGYSGANVLTF.

V usage is TRBV16 and J usage is TRBJ1-5, with D possibly being TRBD1 (5 bases). The germline V and J ends were trimmed by 1 base and 5 bases, with 12 bases remaining between them. Per germline, CDR1 KGHSY and CDR2 FQNENV. The CDR3 is 15 amino acids. The CDR3 DNA reads as TGTGCCAGCAGCCAATTCGGGGGTAACGATCAGCCCCAGCATTTT. It codes for CASSQFGGNDQPQHF.

The J gene is TRBJ2-1, the V gene TRBV7-8, with 7 positions matching TRBD2. The CDR3 spans 16 residues. In germline, CDR1 is SGHVS, CDR2 FQNEAQ. Trimming took 5 bases from V and 4 from J; bases not matched to a gene: 11. DNA for the CDR3: TGTGCCAGCAGCGAAAATCTAGCGGCTCGTTACAATGAGCAGTTCTTC. It yields the protein CASSENLAARYNEQFF.

As for this clone: In the same sample, other DNA sequences code for this CDR3. This chain links TRBV5-6 with TRBJ2-5, with no clear D. CDR3 size: 11 residues. The V end lost 1 base, the J end lost 5 bases, and 3 bases lay between the germline ends. Per germline, CDR1 SGHDT and CDR2 YYEEEE. DNA of the CDR3: TGTGCCAGCAGCTTGCGGGAGACCCAGTACTTC. Translated, it gives CASSLRETQYF.

The sample holds many counts of this clone. The rearrangement joins TRBV2 to TRBJ2-5; 7 nucleotides match TRBD2. V gave up 5 bases and J gave up 4 bases; unmatched junction bases: 4. Germline lookup yields CDR1 SNHLY and CDR2 FYNNEI. This CDR3 is 13 amino acids long. The CDR3 sequence: CASSTSAAETQYF. Here the CDR3 DNA reads TGTGCCAGCAGTACTAGCGCTGCAGAGACCCAGTACTTC.

V usage is TRBV5-1 and J usage is TRBJ2-5; 11 nucleotides line up with TRBD2. The ends lost 4 bases at V and 7 bases at J; junction bases unmatched: 15. The length of the CDR3 is 17 residues. Per germline, CDR1 SGHRS and CDR2 YFSETQ. The CDR3, as DNA: TGCGCCAGCAGCCCACGATCACTAGCGGGAGCGGGTGGGACCCAGTACTTC. Translated, it gives CASSPRSLAGAGGTQYF.

V usage is TRBV5-4 and J usage is TRBJ2-1, with D perhaps matching TRBD1 (5 bases). CDR1 SGHNT and CDR2 YYREEE come from the germline V gene (reference sequence). The CDR3 has 15 residues. V shed 0 bases and J shed 12 bases, with 19 bases lying between them. DNA of the CDR3: TGTGCCAGCAGCTTGGGGGCAGGGCCCCAGAATCCGCAGTTCTTC. Amino acids: CASSLGAGPQNPQFF.

The genes are TRBV11-2 and TRBJ2-7, with D possibly being TRBD1 (6 bases). Between the trimmed V and J ends, which lost 0 bases and 3 bases, there was a span of 9 bases. The CDR3 length is 14 residues. Looked up from germline, CDR1 is SGHAT and CDR2 is FQNNGV. CDR3 DNA sequence: TGTGCCAGCAGCTTAGATACAGGGATCTACGAGCAGTACTTC. This codes for CASSLDTGIYEQYF.

J is TRBJ2-5 and V is TRBV2, with a tentative D call TRBD1 (6 bases). The germline V gene encodes CDR1 SNHLY and CDR2 FYNNEI. V was shortened by 4 bases and J by 5 bases, with 17 bases between the two germline ends. The CDR3 length is 15 residues. The CDR3 region is CASSALGGVGETQYF. The CDR3, as DNA: TGTGCCAGCAGTGCCCTTGGGGGCGTGGGGGAGACCCAGTACTTC.

In DNA, the CDR3 is TGTGCCATCAGTGAGCGAGGGGATGACACTGAAGCTTTCTTT. This gives the protein CAISERGDDTEAFF. V and J are TRBV10-3 and TRBJ1-1; possibly TRBD1 for D (5 bases). CDR3 size: 14 residues. CDR1 ENHRY and CDR2 SYGVKD come from the germline V gene. V was pared by 2 bases and J by 3 bases, with 10 bases between.

This clone was counted only a few times. The genes are TRBV15 and TRBJ2-1, with TRBD1 identical over 7 bases. The CDR3 extends over 15 amino acids. The V segment lost 7 bases and the J segment 7 bases; nucleotides outside the gene matches: 13. The germline V gene has CDR1 LNHNV and CDR2 YYDKDF (reference sequence). CDR3 residues: CATKQGVFVQNEQFF. The CDR3 nucleotides read TGTGCCACCAAGCAGGGGGTGTTCGTACAAAATGAGCAGTTCTTC.

The gene calls are TRBV18 and TRBJ2-2, with 9 positions matching TRBD2. The CDR3 extends over 16 amino acids. Germline V gene sequence: CDR1 KGHSH, CDR2 LQKENI. J lost 4 bases, V lost 0 bases, and 3 bases had no gene match. The CDR3 sequence is CASSPPSGRTTGELFF. CDR3 coding DNA: TGTGCCAGCTCACCACCTAGCGGGAGAACCACCGGGGAGCTGTTTTTT.

This chain connects TRBV6-5 to TRBJ1-1, with a tentative D call TRBD1 (5 bases). From germline, CDR1 is MNHEY and CDR2 SVGAGI. The CDR3 sequence is 14 residues long. V was trimmed by 5 bases and J by 0 bases, leaving 10 bases between them. This chain's CDR3 is CASSNGRVNTEAFF. The CDR3, as DNA: TGTGCCAGCAGTAATGGCAGGGTGAACACTGAAGCTTTCTTT.

V usage is TRBV19 and J usage is TRBJ2-3, with 8 bases matching TRBD1. Looked up from germline, CDR1 is LNHDA and CDR2 is SQIVND (reference sequence). With V trimmed by 4 bases and J by 4 bases, 4 bases remained unmatched. The CDR3 runs 14 residues. CDR3 sequence reads: CASSRDRFSDTQYF. The CDR3 DNA sequence: TGTGCCAGTAGTAGGGACAGGTTCTCAGATACGCAGTATTTT.

This clone was counted only a few times. The chain recombines TRBV6-5 with TRBJ1-2; no clear D. Trimming pared 0 bases from V and 2 bases from J, leaving 13 bases between. The CDR3 extends over 16 amino acids. CDR1 and CDR2 from the germline V gene are MNHEY and SVGAGI. The DNA for the CDR3 is TGTGCCAGCAGTTACTCGTTCGCCTGGCGGAACTATGGCTACACCTTC. Amino acid sequence: CASSYSFAWRNYGYTF.

The CDR3 DNA reads TGTGCCAGCAGTTTCAGGCAGGATGGTGGCTACACCTTC. Translated: CASSFRQDGGYTF. The V and J genes are TRBV27 and TRBJ1-2; D not resolved. Trimming took 3 bases from V and 7 from J, leaving 12 bases between them. The CDR3 is made up of 13 amino acids. Germline-derived CDR1 and CDR2 are MNHEY and SMNVEV (reference sequence).

The V call is TRBV15, the J call TRBJ2-1; the D gene is possibly TRBD1 (7 bases). Germline loops: CDR1 LNHNV, CDR2 YYDKDF (reference sequence). V was pared by 0 bases and J by 9 bases, with 18 bases between. CDR3 length equals 16 residues. DNA of the CDR3: TGTGCCACCAGCAGAGATCCCAGACAGGGCGGGACTGAGCAGTTCTTC. It translates to CATSRDPRQGGTEQFF.

The CDR3: CASNGGLAGAEQYF. In nucleotides, the CDR3 is TGTGCCAGTAACGGTGGACTAGCGGGAGCCGAGCAGTACTTC. The V and J genes are TRBV19 and TRBJ2-7, with 13 bases fitting TRBD2. The V gene's germline CDR1 is LNHDA and CDR2 SQIVND (reference sequence). The ends lost 7 bases at V and 6 bases at J; junction bases unmatched: 6. The CDR3 extends over 14 amino acids.

The chain combines TRBV15 with TRBJ2-1, with unresolved D. CDR1 is LNHNV, CDR2 YYDKDF, per germline (reference sequence). The CDR3 has 15 amino acids. V lost 0 bases, J lost 2 bases, and 8 bases lay in between. The CDR3 sequence is CATSRDLSTYNEQFF. The DNA of the CDR3 is TGTGCCACCAGCAGAGATTTGAGCACCTACAATGAGCAGTTCTTC.

Here the CDR3 reads CASSEFTANNEQFF. The CDR3 bases are TGCGCCAGCAGTGAGTTTACAGCTAACAATGAGCAGTTCTTC. This rearrangement joins TRBV10-2 to TRBJ2-1, with D hard to call. Germline V lookup: CDR1 WSHSY, CDR2 SAAADI. This CDR3 is built from 14 residues. The V end lost 1 base, the J end lost 5 bases, and 9 bases lay between the germline ends.